These T cell receptor beta chains were read from a single sample in a study of cytomegalovirus exposure and HLA in healthy donors. The table came from immunoSEQ multiplex PCR; TCRdb's copy has only in-frame clones and leaves some out. This sample has some 95,000 clones, with just under 80% found just once. The specimen sequenced was PBMCs. These receptors came from a man aged 30-40 years in good health and CMV-seronegative. Each CDR3 is given with its conserved first and last residue. Fields, in order: clone size, V gene, J gene, D gene, CDR3 DNA, CDR3 protein. D genes are given only for firm matches. Some rows have no size entry. The others give once, few or many, or a class for an expanded clone.

size: -; V: TRBV5-1; J: TRBJ2-3; D: -; DNA: TGCGCCAGCAACCTGGGGGCCACAGATACGCAGTATTTT; CDR3: CASNLGATDTQYF
size: -; V: TRBV9; J: TRBJ2-1; D: TRBD2; DNA: TGTGCCAGGATCCGCGGGGGGCCTTACAATGAGCAGTTCTTC; CDR3: CARIRGGPYNEQFF
size: few; V: TRBV7-2; J: TRBJ2-7; D: TRBD1; DNA: TGTGCCAGCAGCTTAGGAGGGGGCGGCAGCTCCTACGAGCAGTACTTC; CDR3: CASSLGGGGSSYEQYF
size: -; V: TRBV2; J: TRBJ1-4; D: -; DNA: TGTGCCAGCGGTCGAGAAAGGGGGTTGCGTGAAAAACTGTTTTTT; CDR3: CASGRERGLREKLFF
size: -; V: TRBV6-5; J: TRBJ2-2; D: -; DNA: TGTGCCAGCAGCCGACAAAACACCGGGGAGCTGTTTTTT; CDR3: CASSRQNTGELFF
size: -; V: TRBV19; J: TRBJ2-1; D: TRBD2; DNA: TGTGCCAGTAGTATAAGGGGTGCGGGGGGGCCCTATGAGCAGTTCTTC; CDR3: CASSIRGAGGPYEQFF
size: -; V: TRBV30; J: TRBJ2-2; D: -; DNA: TGTGCCTGTCAGGACACCGGGGAGCTGTTTTTT; CDR3: CACQDTGELFF
size: -; V: TRBV2; J: TRBJ2-3; D: -; DNA: TGTGCCACCCAAGGGGTTGGGGGCACAGATACGCAGTATTTT; CDR3: CATQGVGGTDTQYF
size: -; V: TRBV19; J: TRBJ2-1; D: TRBD2; DNA: TGTGCCAGTAGTATGGGACTAGCTGGCAATGAGCAGTTCTTC; CDR3: CASSMGLAGNEQFF
size: -; V: TRBV27; J: TRBJ1-1; D: -; DNA: TGTGCCAGCAGTTCGGACTACATGAACACTGAAGCTTTCTTT; CDR3: CASSSDYMNTEAFF
size: -; V: TRBV2; J: TRBJ1-2; D: -; DNA: TGTGCCAGCAGCACCAGGGATATACTCTATGGCTACACCTTC; CDR3: CASSTRDILYGYTF
size: -; V: TRBV5-1; J: TRBJ1-1; D: TRBD1; DNA: TGCGCCAGCAGCGTGGACAGGGATGTTGTAGCTTTCTTT; CDR3: CASSVDRDVVAFF
size: -; V: TRBV6-5; J: TRBJ2-7; D: TRBD2; DNA: TGTGCCAGCAGTTACTACTCGAGCGGGAGGGCCTCTGTGCAGTACTTC; CDR3: CASSYYSSGRASVQYF
size: -; V: TRBV2; J: TRBJ2-2; D: TRBD2; DNA: TGTGCCAGCACTATCCGGGGGGGCCGGGCCGGGGAGCTGTTTTTT; CDR3: CASTIRGGRAGELFF
size: -; V: TRBV7-9; J: TRBJ1-1; D: -; DNA: TGTGCCAGCAGCTTAGCGTCGGGTGGGACTGAAGCTTTCTTT; CDR3: CASSLASGGTEAFF
size: -; V: TRBV18; J: TRBJ2-1; D: -; DNA: TGTGCCAGCTCACCACCGGCTCGACAGGACGATGAGCAGTTCTTC; CDR3: CASSPPARQDDEQFF
size: -; V: TRBV2; J: TRBJ2-6; D: TRBD1; DNA: TGTGCCACGGGCGGGCACAGGGGCTCTGGGGCCAACGTCCTGACTTTC; CDR3: CATGGHRGSGANVLTF
size: once; V: TRBV14; J: TRBJ1-2; D: -; DNA: TGTGCCAGCAGCCAGGGGAGGGCCGGGGGCTACACCTTC; CDR3: CASSQGRAGGYTF
size: -; V: TRBV27; J: TRBJ2-7; D: -; DNA: TGTGCCAGCAGTTTATCCTCACATAGCGGTAGGACCTACGAGCAGTACTTC; CDR3: CASSLSSHSGRTYEQYF
size: -; V: TRBV28; J: TRBJ1-1; D: -; DNA: TGTGCCAGCCGGTTCTTTGGGGGGATGAACACTGAAGCTTTCTTT; CDR3: CASRFFGGMNTEAFF
size: -; V: TRBV5-4; J: TRBJ2-2; D: -; DNA: TGTGCCAGCAGCTTTTGGGGCCTCCCCGGGGAGCTGTTTTTT; CDR3: CASSFWGLPGELFF
size: -; V: TRBV5-1; J: TRBJ2-3; D: -; DNA: TGCGCCAGCAGGCGTCAGGGGTCCACAGATACGCAGTATTTT; CDR3: CASRRQGSTDTQYF
size: -; V: TRBV5-6; J: TRBJ2-5; D: -; DNA: TGTGCCAGCAGCGACTCCGGGACAACCCAAGAGACCCAGTACTTC; CDR3: CASSDSGTTQETQYF
size: few; V: TRBV30; J: TRBJ1-6; D: -; DNA: TGTGCCAGTACTCTCTCCTATAATTCACCCCTCCACTTT; CDR3: CASTLSYNSPLHF
size: -; V: TRBV6-5; J: TRBJ2-5; D: -; DNA: TGTGCCAGCAGTTACTCGATTACAGGGAGAGAGACCCAGTACTTC; CDR3: CASSYSITGRETQYF
size: -; V: TRBV25-1; J: TRBJ1-3; D: TRBD1; DNA: TGTGCCAGCATGAGGGACAGGGGACGCACCATATATTTT; CDR3: CASMRDRGRTIYF
size: -; V: TRBV5-5; J: TRBJ2-1; D: -; DNA: TGTGCCAGCAGCTTGCCAGGGGATGCCTACAATGAGCAGTTCTTC; CDR3: CASSLPGDAYNEQFF
size: -; V: TRBV6-5; J: TRBJ2-1; D: -; DNA: TGTGCCAGCACCCCGGGTCCGGCCTACAATGAGCAGTTCTTC; CDR3: CASTPGPAYNEQFF
size: -; V: TRBV30; J: TRBJ2-7; D: TRBD1; DNA: TGTGCCTGGAGAGGGACAGGTTTGTACGAGCAGTACTTC; CDR3: CAWRGTGLYEQYF
size: once; V: TRBV7-2; J: TRBJ1-1; D: -; DNA: TGTGCCAGCAGCCCAGGGATCCTGAACACTGAAGCTTTCTTT; CDR3: CASSPGILNTEAFF
size: -; V: TRBV18; J: TRBJ2-5; D: TRBD1; DNA: TGTGCCAGCTCACCCACAGGGGGCAGGGAAGAGACCCAGTACTTC; CDR3: CASSPTGGREETQYF
size: few; V: TRBV4-1; J: TRBJ1-4; D: -; DNA: TGCGCCGGCATGAACAGGGACGGTGAAAAACTGTTTTTT; CDR3: CAGMNRDGEKLFF
size: -; V: TRBV6-7; J: TRBJ1-2; D: TRBD1; DNA: TGTGCCAGCCACCGGGACAGCAACAACTATGGCTACACCTTC; CDR3: CASHRDSNNYGYTF
size: -; V: TRBV29-1; J: TRBJ1-2; D: -; DNA: TGCAGCGTGAGCTTCATAAACTATGGCTACACCTTC; CDR3: CSVSFINYGYTF
size: once; V: TRBV9; J: TRBJ2-2; D: -; DNA: TGTGCCAGCAGCGCCGGGATCCCAGGACAGTACTCGAACACCGGGGAGCTGTTTTTT; CDR3: CASSAGIPGQYSNTGELFF
size: -; V: TRBV28; J: TRBJ2-5; D: TRBD2; DNA: TGTGCCAGCAGTTCCCCACAGCGGGGGAGGGAGACCCAGTACTTC; CDR3: CASSSPQRGRETQYF
size: -; V: TRBV2; J: TRBJ2-1; D: TRBD2; DNA: TGTGCCAGCAGTGAGAGCGGGGTAGGGTACAATGAGCAGTTCTTC; CDR3: CASSESGVGYNEQFF
size: -; V: TRBV30; J: TRBJ2-1; D: TRBD1; DNA: TGTGCCTGGAGTGAAGTCAGGGGGTACAATGAGCAGTTCTTC; CDR3: CAWSEVRGYNEQFF
size: few; V: TRBV30; J: TRBJ1-1; D: -; DNA: TGTGCCTGGAGTGGGACAGAGAACACTGAAGCTTTCTTT; CDR3: CAWSGTENTEAFF
size: once; V: TRBV7-8; J: TRBJ2-1; D: TRBD2; DNA: TGTGCCAGCAGCCCCCCTAGCGGGAGGGACTCCTACAATGAGCAGTTCTTC; CDR3: CASSPPSGRDSYNEQFF
size: -; V: TRBV5-1; J: TRBJ2-7; D: -; DNA: TGCGCCAGCAGCTTAATTGAGGGAATCTACGAGCAGTACTTC; CDR3: CASSLIEGIYEQYF
size: -; V: TRBV28; J: TRBJ1-5; D: -; DNA: TGTGCCAGCAGTTTAGACAGGCAGGCGGAGATGCCCCAGCATTTT; CDR3: CASSLDRQAEMPQHF
size: -; V: TRBV7-3; J: TRBJ2-3; D: TRBD2; DNA: TGTGCCAGCAGCCCCACGACTAGCGGGGGGACAGATACGCAGTATTTT; CDR3: CASSPTTSGGTDTQYF
size: -; V: TRBV30; J: TRBJ2-2; D: TRBD1; DNA: TGTGCCTGGAGTGTCCGTGTGACAGGGCCCACCGGGGAGCTGTTTTTT; CDR3: CAWSVRVTGPTGELFF
size: few; V: TRBV30; J: TRBJ2-3; D: TRBD1; DNA: TGTGCCTGGAGTGCTGCAGGGGGAGAGACAGATACGCAGTATTTT; CDR3: CAWSAAGGETDTQYF
size: -; V: TRBV5-6; J: TRBJ2-1; D: TRBD2; DNA: TGTGCCAGCAGCTTGGCCAGCGGGATAATGGAATACAATGAGCAGTTCTTC; CDR3: CASSLASGIMEYNEQFF
size: few; V: TRBV9; J: TRBJ1-1; D: -; DNA: TGTGCCAGCAGCGTAGGGGGGGGCCTTCTTAACACTGAAGCTTTCTTT; CDR3: CASSVGGGLLNTEAFF
size: -; V: TRBV5-4; J: TRBJ2-3; D: -; DNA: TGTGCCAGCAGAGGTGGGGGGGCTTGGGCAGATACGCAGTATTTT; CDR3: CASRGGGAWADTQYF
size: -; V: TRBV7-2; J: TRBJ1-4; D: -; DNA: TGTGCCAGCAGCCGGAGGGGGGGCTTTTTTGAAAAACTGTTTTTT; CDR3: CASSRRGGFFEKLFF
size: -; V: TRBV5-1; J: TRBJ1-2; D: -; DNA: TGCGCCAGCAGCTTGGCAGGGGATGGCTGCACCTTC; CDR3: CASSLAGDGCTF
size: -; V: TRBV7-6; J: TRBJ2-7; D: TRBD1; DNA: TGTGCCAGCGGCCGACTACGGGACAGGGAGAGCGAGCAGTACTTC; CDR3: CASGRLRDRESEQYF
size: -; V: TRBV5-1; J: TRBJ2-5; D: -; DNA: TGCGCCAGCAGTACGGCGGGACCCCCGGCCCAGTACTTC; CDR3: CASSTAGPPAQYF
size: -; V: TRBV28; J: TRBJ1-5; D: -; DNA: TGTGCCAGCAAAGCAGGGTATCAGCCCCAGCATTTT; CDR3: CASKAGYQPQHF
size: few; V: TRBV18; J: TRBJ2-7; D: -; DNA: TGTGCCAGCTCACCATTAAGGGGCCTCACATACGAGCAGTACTTC; CDR3: CASSPLRGLTYEQYF
size: once; V: TRBV5-1; J: TRBJ2-2; D: -; DNA: TGCGCCAGCAGCTTTCGACAAAACACCGGGGAGCTGTTTTTT; CDR3: CASSFRQNTGELFF
size: -; V: TRBV14; J: TRBJ2-7; D: -; DNA: TGTGCCAGCAGCCAAGATTTCCCGGGACTGAGACGAGACGAGCAGTACTTC; CDR3: CASSQDFPGLRRDEQYF
size: -; V: TRBV7-9; J: TRBJ2-4; D: -; DNA: TGTGCCAGCAGCCCCGGCTTACAGGGCAACCCCAAAAACATTCAGTACTTC; CDR3: CASSPGLQGNPKNIQYF